This is a list of T cell receptor beta chains from one sample in a study of neurological immune-mediated disorders. TCRdb re-called the 5' RACE reads through MiXCR, storing one row per CDR3 protein. The table records about 71,000 distinct CDR3 sequences, about 13% of them present only once. Sequencing was performed on PBMCs. These receptors were collected from a female donor with HTLV-1-associated myelopathy (HAM/TSP). The CDR3 runs from the conserved cysteine through the conserved F or W. D genes are given only for firm matches. Rows may omit the clone size; those that give it use once, few, many or a size class.

d_call clone_size j_call v_call cdr3_nt cdr3_aa
NA NA TRBJ2-6 TRBV5-4 TGTGCCAGCAGCTCTGGGACAAGCCTTGGGGCCAACGTCCTGACTTTC CASSSGTSLGANVLTF
NA many TRBJ2-5 TRBV6-5 TGTGCCAGCAGTTACTCGAGTTCAGGGGAGACCCAGTACTTC CASSYSSSGETQYF
TRBD1 many TRBJ2-3 TRBV24-1 TGTGCCACCAGTGATGACGGACAGGGTGCAACAGATACGCAGTATTTT CATSDDGQGATDTQYF
NA many TRBJ2-6 TRBV10-3 TGTGCCATCAGTGAGTCAGGAGACTCAGCTGGGGCCAACGTCCTGACTTTC CAISESGDSAGANVLTF
TRBD1 few TRBJ2-7 TRBV18 TGTGCCAGCTCCCCCTCGACAGGGGGCGACTACGAGCAGTACTTC CASSPSTGGDYEQYF
TRBD1 many TRBJ2-3 TRBV5-1 TGCGCCAGCAGCGCCGGGACAGGCACAGATACGCAGTATTTT CASSAGTGTDTQYF
TRBD1 many TRBJ2-2 TRBV7-8 TGTGCCAGCAGCTTAACGCAGGGGGCGCTACCCGGGGAGCTGTTTTTT CASSLTQGALPGELFF
TRBD1 many TRBJ1-4 TRBV15 TGTGCCACCAGCAGAGAAAAGACAGGGGTGGAAGAAAAACTGTTTTTT CATSREKTGVEEKLFF
NA many TRBJ2-6 TRBV5-1 TGCGCCAGCAGCTGGCAGGCGGCAGGTGGGGCCAACGTCCTGACTTTC CASSWQAAGGANVLTF
TRBD1 many TRBJ2-2 TRBV27 TGTGCCAGCAGGCTTGGGGACAGAGACACCGGGGAGCTGTTTTTT CASRLGDRDTGELFF
NA many TRBJ1-2 TRBV29-1 TGCAGCGTTGTCGTCAGGGGCCCCGGCCCCGGCTACACCTTC CSVVVRGPGPGYTF
TRBD1 many TRBJ1-2 TRBV6-1 TGTGCCAGCAGACCACCGGAGCAGGGGGTTCATGGCTACACCTTC CASRPPEQGVHGYTF
NA few TRBJ2-7 TRBV7-8 TGTGCCAGCAGCTTAGCGTCACAGAGCGAACCTGTCTCGGCAAACGAGCAGTACTTC CASSLASQSEPVSANEQYF
NA many TRBJ2-7 TRBV5-6 TGTGCCAGCAGCTCGAGGGCCAGGGGAGGCGGCGAGCAGTACTTC CASSSRARGGGEQYF
TRBD1 many TRBJ2-7 TRBV7-2 TGTGCCAGCAGCATAGGACAGGGGGCAGGCGAGCAGTACTTC CASSIGQGAGEQYF
NA many TRBJ2-1 TRBV28 TGTGCCAGCAGTTCCTGGACGGTTTCCTACAATGAGCAGTTCTTC CASSSWTVSYNEQFF
NA many TRBJ2-3 TRBV5-1 TGCGCCAGCAGCTTTGGGGTGGGCACAGATACGCAGTATTTT CASSFGVGTDTQYF
TRBD2 NA TRBJ2-1 TRBV6-5 TGTGCCAGCAGAGCAGCGGGGGGACGGAGCGCCTACAATGAGCAGTTCTTC CASRAAGGRSAYNEQFF